The table lists the clone carrying this T cell receptor (beta chain) with many counts. The record originates from a study of T cells in Graves' hyperthyroidism and ophthalmopathy. RNA transcripts provided the source from which TCR beta CDR3 regions were amplified. When the TCR CDR3 underwent first-round RT-PCR, the HTBI primer set was used. TCRdb used MiXCR to reprocess the multiplex PCR reads, holding one entry per CDR3 protein. The sample holds fewer than 110,000 distinct CDR3 sequences; approximately 15% are singletons and the top ten take 42%. Across 18 months, stable Graves' hyperthyroidism was marked by no progression to ophthalmopathy. Based on clinical symptoms, serum thyroxine and TRAb, thyroid ultrasound and orbital computed tomography, diagnoses were reached. This CDR3 contains 16 residues. Germline trimming cut 5 bases from V and 0 bases from J; bases unmatched to any gene: 4. Germline CDR1 SGHTA, CDR2 FQGNSA.

The J gene is TRBJ2-3, the V gene TRBV7-2, with 11 bases that match TRBD2. Sample: blood. The receptor was isolated from a woman between 45 and 60 years old with Graves' hyperthyroidism. The CDR3 DNA is TGTGCCAGCAGCACCCGGACTAGCGGGAGCACAGATACGCAGTATTTT. Translated: CASSTRTSGSTDTQYF. The full variable domain, rest sourced from reference TRBV7-2 and TRBJ2-3, is GAGVSQSPSNKVTEKGKDVELRCDPISGHTALYWYRQSLGQGLEFLIYFQGNSAPDKSGLPSDRFSAERTGGSVSTLTIQRTQQEDSAVYLCASSTRTSGSTDTQYFGPGTRLTVL.